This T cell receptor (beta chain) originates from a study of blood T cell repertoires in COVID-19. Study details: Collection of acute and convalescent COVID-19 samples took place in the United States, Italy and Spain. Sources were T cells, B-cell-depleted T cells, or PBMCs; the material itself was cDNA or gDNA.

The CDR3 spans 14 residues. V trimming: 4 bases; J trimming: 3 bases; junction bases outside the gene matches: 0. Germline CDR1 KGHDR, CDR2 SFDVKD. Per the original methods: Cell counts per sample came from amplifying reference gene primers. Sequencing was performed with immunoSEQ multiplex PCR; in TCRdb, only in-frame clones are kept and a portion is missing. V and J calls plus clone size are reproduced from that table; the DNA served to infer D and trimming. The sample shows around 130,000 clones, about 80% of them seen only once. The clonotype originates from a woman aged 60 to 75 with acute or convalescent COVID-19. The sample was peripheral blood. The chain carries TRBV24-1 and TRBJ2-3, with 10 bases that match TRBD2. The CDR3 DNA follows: TGTGCCACCAGTGAAGCGGGGGGGACAGATACGCAGTATTTT. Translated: CATSEAGGTDTQYF.